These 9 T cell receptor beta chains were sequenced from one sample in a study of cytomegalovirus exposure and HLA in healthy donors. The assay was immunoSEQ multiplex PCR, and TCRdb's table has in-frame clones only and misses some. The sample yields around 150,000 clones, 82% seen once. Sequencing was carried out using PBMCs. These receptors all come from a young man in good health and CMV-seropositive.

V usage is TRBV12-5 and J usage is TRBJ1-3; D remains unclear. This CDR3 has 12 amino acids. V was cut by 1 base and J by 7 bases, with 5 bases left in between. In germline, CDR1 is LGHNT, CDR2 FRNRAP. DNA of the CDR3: TGTGCTAGTGGTTTGGACCGGAACACCATATATTTT. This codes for CASGLDRNTIYF.

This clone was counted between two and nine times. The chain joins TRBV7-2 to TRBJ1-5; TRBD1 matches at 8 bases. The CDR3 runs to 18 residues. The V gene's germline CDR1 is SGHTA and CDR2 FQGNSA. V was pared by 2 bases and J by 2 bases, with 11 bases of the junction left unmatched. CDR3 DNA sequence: TGTGCCAGCAGCTTAACTTGGTCAGGACAGGGACGCAATCAGCCCCAGCATTTT. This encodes CASSLTWSGQGRNQPQHF.

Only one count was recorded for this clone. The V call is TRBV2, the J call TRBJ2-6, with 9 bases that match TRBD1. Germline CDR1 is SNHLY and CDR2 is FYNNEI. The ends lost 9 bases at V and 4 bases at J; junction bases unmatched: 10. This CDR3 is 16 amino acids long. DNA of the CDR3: TGTGCCAGGGGTTTAACAGGGGGCACCGGGGCCAACGTCCTGACTTTC. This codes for CARGLTGGTGANVLTF.

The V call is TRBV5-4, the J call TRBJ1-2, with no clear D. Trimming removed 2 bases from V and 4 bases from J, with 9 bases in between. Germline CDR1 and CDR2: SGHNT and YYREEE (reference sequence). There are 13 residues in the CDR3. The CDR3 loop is CASSFFGGYGYTF. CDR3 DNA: TGTGCCAGCAGCTTTTTCGGAGGCTATGGCTACACCTTC.

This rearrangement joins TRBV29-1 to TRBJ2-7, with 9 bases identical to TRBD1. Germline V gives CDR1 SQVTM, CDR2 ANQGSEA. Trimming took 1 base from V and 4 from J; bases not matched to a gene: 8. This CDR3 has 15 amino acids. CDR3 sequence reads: CSVEVYRGLQYEQYF. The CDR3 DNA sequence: TGCAGCGTTGAAGTATACAGGGGGCTACAGTACGAGCAGTACTTC.

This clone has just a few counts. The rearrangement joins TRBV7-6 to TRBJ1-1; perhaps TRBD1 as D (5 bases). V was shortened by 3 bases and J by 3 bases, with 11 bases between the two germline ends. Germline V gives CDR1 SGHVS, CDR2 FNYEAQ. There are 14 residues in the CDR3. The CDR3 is CASSLRGGDTEAFF. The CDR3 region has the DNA TGTGCCAGCAGCTTGCGGGGAGGGGACACTGAAGCTTTCTTT.

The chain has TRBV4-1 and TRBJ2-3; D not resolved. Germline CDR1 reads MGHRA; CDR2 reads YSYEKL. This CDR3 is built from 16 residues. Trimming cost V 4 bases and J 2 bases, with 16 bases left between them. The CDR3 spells CASSLTPRPSTDTQYF. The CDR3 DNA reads TGCGCCAGCAGCCTAACCCCGAGGCCCTCCACAGATACGCAGTATTTT.

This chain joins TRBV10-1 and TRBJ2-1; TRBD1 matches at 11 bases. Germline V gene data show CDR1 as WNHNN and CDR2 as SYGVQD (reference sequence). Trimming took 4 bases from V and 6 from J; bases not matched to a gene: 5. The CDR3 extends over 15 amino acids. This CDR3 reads CASSVGQGAFNEQFF. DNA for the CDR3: TGCGCCAGCAGTGTTGGACAGGGGGCCTTCAATGAGCAGTTCTTC.

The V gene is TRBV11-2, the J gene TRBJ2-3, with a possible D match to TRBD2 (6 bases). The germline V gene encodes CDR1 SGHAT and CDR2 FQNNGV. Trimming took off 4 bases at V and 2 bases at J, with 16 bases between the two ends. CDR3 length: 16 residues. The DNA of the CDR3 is TGTGCCAGCAGCTCGTTAATAGCGGAACCCACAGATACGCAGTATTTT. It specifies CASSSLIAEPTDTQYF.